This is a list of T cell receptor beta chains from one sample in a study of blood T cell repertoires in COVID-19. Sequencing was performed with immunoSEQ multiplex PCR; in TCRdb, only in-frame clones are kept and a portion is missing. Among fewer than 400,000 clones listed, around nine tenths were seen once. The sequencing input was PBMCs or T cells enriched from blood (not recorded which). These receptor sequences come from a woman aged 25-40 years who had recovered from COVID-19. CDR3s include the opening cysteine and the closing phenylalanine or tryptophan. Fields, in order: V gene, D gene, clone size, J gene, CDR3 DNA, CDR3 protein. The D gene is left open where the match is weak. Size values are once, few and many counts, or a class for expanded clones, and some rows have none.

>TRBV25-1|NA|NA|TRBJ2-7
TGTGCCAGCAGTGGCGGGTCCCGCTCCTACGAGCAGTACTTC
CASSGGSRSYEQYF
>TRBV25-1|TRBD1|NA|TRBJ2-1
TGTGCCAGCAGTAAAGCTTTGGGACAGGGGTTTTACAATGAGCAGTTCTTC
CASSKALGQGFYNEQFF
>TRBV7-8|NA|NA|TRBJ1-5
TGTGCCAGCAGCCCGAGGCAGGGGAATAATCAGCCCCAGCATTTT
CASSPRQGNNQPQHF
>TRBV5-1|TRBD2|few|TRBJ2-7
TGCGCCAGCAGCTTGGTCCTCGGGAGGCTCTACGAGCAGTACTTC
CASSLVLGRLYEQYF
>TRBV3-1/TRBV3-2|TRBD2|NA|TRBJ2-2
TGTGCCAGCAGCCAAGAGGGAGGGACTAGCGTGTTCGGGGAGCTGTTTTTT
CASSQEGGTSVFGELFF
>TRBV28|TRBD1|NA|TRBJ1-4
TGTGCCAGCAGTTTGGGGACAGGACTCCGAAACGACGCCCTTAATGAAAAACTGTTTTTT
CASSLGTGLRNDALNEKLFF
>TRBV2|NA|NA|TRBJ1-3
TGTGCCAGCAGTGAGGGGGGGACTGGAAACACCATATATTTT
CASSEGGTGNTIYF
>TRBV12-5|NA|NA|TRBJ1-6
TGTGCTAGTGGTTTGACCCGAGGGCACTATAATTCACCCCTCCACTTT
CASGLTRGHYNSPLHF
>TRBV10-1|NA|NA|TRBJ2-5
TGCGCCAGCAGTGAGACGGCAGGGGAGACCCAGTACTTC
CASSETAGETQYF
>TRBV29-1|NA|NA|TRBJ2-7
TGCAGCGTTCTTAAACCGGAGGCCCACGAGCAGTACTTC
CSVLKPEAHEQYF
>TRBV3-1/TRBV3-2|NA|NA|TRBJ2-3
TGTGCCAGCAGCCAAGAAATATCTCGAGATACGCAGTATTTT
CASSQEISRDTQYF
>TRBV5-1|NA|NA|TRBJ1-5
TGCGCCAGCAGCTTGAACCCCGGTCGATCGGATCAGCCCCAGCATTTT
CASSLNPGRSDQPQHF